Sequencing of this T cell receptor (beta chain) was carried out in a study of blood T cell repertoires in COVID-19. Study at large: Samples of COVID-19 (acute and convalescent) were obtained from the United States, Italy and Spain. In each case, the material was cDNA or gDNA derived from T cells, B-cell-depleted T cells, or PBMCs.

In the source study's methods: Nucleated cell number was recorded as an estimate derived from reference gene primer amplification. Assay used: immunoSEQ multiplex PCR; TCRdb lists only in-frame clones, some missing. From that table come the V and J calls and clone size; the DNA was used to work out D and trimming. Among roughly 200,000 clones listed, over 75% were seen once. Germline CDR1 reads SEHNR; CDR2 reads FQNEAQ (reference sequence). Germline trimming cut 5 bases from V and 7 bases from J; bases unmatched to any gene: 6. The CDR3 is 14 amino acids. The sample taken for sequencing was peripheral blood. The chain combines TRBV7-9 with TRBJ2-1; 9 nucleotides align to TRBD1. The origin of this receptor is a man in his fifties or sixties with acute or convalescent COVID-19. DNA for the CDR3: TGTGCCAGCAGCACCGGACAGGGGTGGAATGAGCAGTTCTTC. This codes for CASSTGQGWNEQFF.